Listed here are 29 T cell receptor beta chains from one sample, sequenced in a study of blood T cells in healthy people across ages. A J-beta primer mix and a sample-barcoded 5' primer were used in a second PCR of about 7 to 12 cycles. Via MiXCR, TCRdb re-called the 5' RACE reads, giving one row per CDR3 protein. This sample has around 1,900,000 distinct CDR3 sequences, with 30% to 40% found just once. The sample was blood. The receptors derive from a human donor in good health.

V usage is TRBV6-5 and J usage is TRBJ2-7; D is possibly TRBD2 (5 bases). The CDR3 is 14 amino acids. Germline assignment: CDR1 MNHEY and CDR2 SVGAGI. V gave up 7 bases and J gave up 0 bases, with 13 bases separating them. The CDR3 sequence is CASTSPGFSYEQYF. The CDR3 DNA reads as TGTGCCAGCACCTCTCCGGGGTTCTCCTACGAGCAGTACTTC.

The chain is built from TRBV20-1 and TRBJ2-3, with a possible D match to TRBD2 (7 bases). V lost 3 bases to trimming and J lost 0 bases, with 13 bases between them. Per germline, CDR1 DFQATT and CDR2 SNEGSKA (reference sequence). CDR3 length: 15 residues. The CDR3 DNA is TGCAGTGCTAGTGGGGGGGCCGCTAGCACAGATACGCAGTATTTT. Its protein product is CSASGGAASTDTQYF.

This clonotype was detected a few times. The chain has TRBV12-3 or TRBV12-4 and TRBJ1-2; tentatively, D is TRBD1 (6 bases). The CDR3 consists of 16 residues. V was trimmed by 2 bases and J by 1 base, leaving 14 bases between them. The CDR3 coding sequence is TGTGCCAGCAGTTTAACCGGGGGGCGTTTTAACTATGGCTACACCTTC. Protein product: CASSLTGGRFNYGYTF.

This clonotype was counted between two and nine times. J is TRBJ1-2 and V is TRBV9, with D unclear. The V end lost 0 bases, the J end lost 5 bases, and 14 bases lay between the germline ends. The length of the CDR3 is 15 residues. Germline V gene sequence: CDR1 SGDLS, CDR2 YYNGEE. This chain's CDR3 is CASSVGGRPGYGYTF. In nucleotides, the CDR3 is TGTGCCAGCAGCGTAGGCGGGCGACCTGGTTATGGCTACACCTTC.

This clonotype has a handful of counts. The chain links TRBV5-4 to TRBJ2-3; a possible D gene is TRBD2 (5 bases). Germline loops: CDR1 SGHNT, CDR2 YYREEE (reference sequence). The CDR3 spans 14 residues. V was trimmed by 4 bases and J by 2 bases, leaving 11 bases between them. This CDR3 is CASSPERNTDTQYF. The CDR3 DNA follows: TGTGCCAGCAGCCCCGAGCGGAACACAGATACGCAGTATTTT.

The chain has TRBV18 and TRBJ2-7; D unclear. The CDR3 is 14 residues long. Germline V gives CDR1 KGHSH, CDR2 LQKENI. V was pared by 3 bases and J by 0 bases, with 9 bases between. CDR3 in DNA: TGTGCCAGCTCACCGCAAACACTCTCCTACGAGCAGTACTTC. It codes for CASSPQTLSYEQYF. The full variable domain, rest sourced from reference TRBV18 and TRBJ2-7, is NAGVMQNPRHLVRRRGQEARLRCSPMKGHSHVYWYRQLPEEGLKFMVYLQKENIIDESGMPKERFSAEFPKEGPSILRIQQVVRGDSAAYFCASSPQTLSYEQYFGPGTRLTVT.

This chain links TRBV5-5 with TRBJ2-1; possible D gene TRBD1, 5 bases. Germline lookup yields CDR1 SGHKS and CDR2 YYEKEE (reference sequence). The CDR3 covers 16 residues. The V and J ends lost 2 bases and 5 bases respectively, with 17 bases between them. As DNA, the CDR3 is TGTGCCAGCAGCTTACAGGTAAAGGGGCCGAACAATGAGCAGTTCTTC. Residues: CASSLQVKGPNNEQFF.

In its sample, this clonotype was seen a few times. This sequence joins TRBV29-1 and TRBJ2-1; 16 bases align to TRBD2. The germline CDR1 and CDR2 sequences are SQVTM and ANQGSEA. The CDR3 loop spans 17 amino acids. Trimming took 3 bases from V and 1 from J; bases not matched to a gene: 3. The DNA of the CDR3 is TGCAGCGTTGAGGGACTAGCGGGGGGGAGTTCCTACAATGAGCAGTTCTTC. Translation: CSVEGLAGGSSYNEQFF.

The chain uses TRBV7-2 and TRBJ1-1; tentative D call: TRBD1 (5 bases). Germline V gene data show CDR1 as SGHTA and CDR2 as FQGNSA. Trimming removed 2 bases at V and 2 bases at J, with 12 bases between. The CDR3 consists of 15 residues. CDR3 in amino acids: CASSLYAGRNTEAFF. The DNA for the CDR3 is TGTGCCAGCAGCTTATATGCAGGGCGAAACACTGAAGCTTTCTTT. Filled out from reference TRBV7-2 and TRBJ1-1, the complete variable domain reads GAGVSQSPSNKVTEKGKDVELRCDPISGHTALYWYRQSLGQGLEFLIYFQGNSAPDKSGLPSDRFSAERTGGSVSTLTIQRTQQEDSAVYLCASSLYAGRNTEAFFGQGTRLTVV.

Only a few counts were recorded for this clonotype. This chain uses TRBV5-1 with TRBJ2-5; 7 nucleotides agree with TRBD1. This CDR3 comprises 15 residues. CDR1 is SGHRS and CDR2 is YFSETQ in the germline V gene. V gave up 3 bases and J gave up 5 bases; unmatched junction bases: 10. CDR3 in amino acids: CASSYGPGGVETQYF. The CDR3 bases are TGCGCCAGCAGCTACGGCCCAGGGGGAGTGGAGACCCAGTACTTC.

This chain uses TRBV20-1 with TRBJ2-3; TRBD2 aligns across 10 bases. CDR1 and CDR2 (germline): DFQATT, SNEGSKA (reference sequence). The CDR3 loop spans 16 amino acids. The J segment lost 3 bases and the V segment lost 3 bases, leaving 9 bases of the junction unmatched. CDR3 residues: CSASLPSGGGTDTQYF. The CDR3, as DNA: TGCAGTGCTAGCCTTCCTAGCGGGGGTGGGACAGATACGCAGTATTTT.

This clonotype counts as medium-sized (0.01 to 0.1%). The chain couples TRBV2 to TRBJ1-2; TRBD1 matches at 7 bases. The CDR3 covers 13 residues. CDR1 SNHLY and CDR2 FYNNEI come from the germline V gene. V was clipped by 7 bases and J by 4 bases; unmatched bases: 6. The CDR3 DNA is TGTGCCAGCAACCCGGAGGGGGCCTATGGCTACACCTTC. It is translated as CASNPEGAYGYTF. The whole variable domain, filled in from reference TRBV2 and TRBJ1-2, reads EPEVTQTPSHQVTQMGQEVILRCVPISNHLYFYWYRQILGQKVEFLVSFYNNEISEKSEIFDDQFSVERPDGSNFTLKIRSTKLEDSAMYFCASNPEGAYGYTFGSGTRLTVV.

The chain is built from TRBV27 and TRBJ2-7, with 7 bases that match TRBD1. After removal of 5 bases from V and 3 bases from J, the junction contained 7 bases not matched to a gene. CDR1 is MNHEY, CDR2 SMNVEV, per germline (reference sequence). This CDR3 comprises 14 residues. The chain's CDR3 is CASSLVGTVYEQYF. The CDR3 DNA reads as TGTGCCAGCAGTCTGGTCGGGACAGTCTACGAGCAGTACTTC.

The CDR3 coding sequence is TGTGCCAGCAGTGCCCGGTCGGGGGGGGCGGACACTGAAGCTTTCTTT. As protein: CASSARSGGADTEAFF. The rearrangement links TRBV28 to TRBJ1-1, with a possible D match to TRBD1 (6 bases). CDR3 length equals 16 residues. Germline V gene sequence: CDR1 MDHEN, CDR2 SYDVKM. The germline V and J ends were trimmed by 5 bases and 3 bases, with 19 bases remaining between them.

The sample holds a few counts of this clonotype. The chain couples TRBV7-9 to TRBJ2-5; D perhaps matches TRBD2 (5 bases). The J call could be wrong; TRBJ2-7 is a better fit for the DNA end. The CDR3 spans 14 residues. CDR1 and CDR2 from the germline V gene are SEHNR and FQNEAQ (reference sequence). This CDR3 reads CASSLGERSYEQYF. The CDR3 region has the DNA TGTGCCAGCAGCTTAGGAGAGCGGTCCTACGAGCAGTACTTC.

This chain links TRBV4-2 with TRBJ2-7; TRBD2 might be the D (6 bases). Trimming removed 0 bases at V and 2 bases at J, with 11 bases between. The germline V gene encodes CDR1 LGHNA and CDR2 YNFKEQ. This CDR3 comprises 15 residues. In DNA form, the CDR3 reads TGTGCCAGCAGCCAAGAGGTGGGGGGAACCTACGAGCAGTACTTC. Translating it yields CASSQEVGGTYEQYF.

Of note for this clonotype: A read error is possible here, since a much larger clone lies one base away. The chain joins TRBV5-1 to TRBJ1-2; D is unclear. In germline, CDR1 is SGHRS, CDR2 YFSETQ. The CDR3 covers 18 residues. Trimming took off 4 bases at V and 1 base at J, with 23 bases between the two ends. The CDR3 protein is CASSQSERESIINYGYTF. The CDR3 DNA sequence: TGCGCCAGCAGCCAGAGTGAACGGGAGTCAATAATTAACTATGGCTACACCTTC.

A few counts support this clonotype. For the CDR3, the DNA is TGCAGCGCAGACGGGACTAGCGGGGGAATACTGTTAGCCAAAAACATTCAGTACTTC. Protein product: CSADGTSGGILLAKNIQYF. The V call is TRBV20-1, the J call TRBJ2-4, with TRBD2 matching 14 bases. The CDR3 is made up of 19 amino acids. Germline V lookup: CDR1 DFQATT, CDR2 SNEGSKA (reference sequence).

This clonotype was seen only a few times. The chain recombines TRBV25-1 with TRBJ1-4; D ambiguous. This CDR3 is built from 11 residues. The germline gives CDR1 MGHDK, CDR2 SYGVNS. The V gene lost 3 bases and the J gene lost 7 bases, with 3 bases spanning the gap. The CDR3 DNA is TGTGCCAGCAGTGACTTTGAAAAACTGTTTTTT. The encoded protein is CASSDFEKLFF.

Concerning this clonotype itself: A read error may be the cause here, since a much bigger clone is one base away. The CDR3 here is CASRTQGTKNIQYF. CDR3 nucleotide sequence: TGTGCCAGCAGGACTCAGGGGACAAAAAACATTCAGTACTTC. The J gene is TRBJ2-4, the V gene TRBV6-5; D is possibly TRBD1 (6 bases). In germline, CDR1 is MNHEY, CDR2 SVGAGI. CDR3 size: 14 residues. Trimming took 6 bases from V and 4 from J, leaving 13 bases between them.

This sequence joins TRBV20-1 and TRBJ2-1, with a weak D call TRBD2 (7 bases). The last part of the DNA fits TRBJ2-7 better; the J call may be wrong. In germline, CDR1 is DFQATT, CDR2 SNEGSKA (reference sequence). This CDR3 comprises 15 residues. CDR3 DNA sequence: TGCAGTGCTAGAGACGGGGGGCTCTCCTACAATGAGCAGTACTTC. Protein: CSARDGGLSYNEQYF.

The CDR3 DNA is TGCAGCGCGTGGGAGAGGGAGACCCAGTACTTC. Its translation is CSAWERETQYF. This chain joins TRBV29-1 and TRBJ2-5; D possibly corresponds to TRBD2 (5 bases). V was pared by 7 bases and J by 5 bases, with 11 bases between. The CDR3 loop spans 11 amino acids. From germline, CDR1 is SQVTM and CDR2 ANQGSEA.

For this clonotype: The junction and the germline gene differ at one end; a read error may be behind it. The chain joins TRBV20-1 to TRBJ2-1, with TRBD1 as a possible D gene (6 bases). The CDR3 is 14 amino acids. CDR1 is DFQATT and CDR2 is SNEGSKA in the germline V gene (reference sequence). The CDR3 region is CGAPDRGSYNEQFF. DNA of the CDR3: TGCGGTGCTCCGGACAGAGGATCCTACAATGAGCAGTTCTTC.

This clonotype was seen a single time. The chain links TRBV7-2 to TRBJ2-7; no clear D gene. Germline CDR1 is SGHTA and CDR2 is FQGNSA. V lost 5 bases to trimming and J lost 5 bases, with 7 bases between them. CDR3 length: 11 amino acids. CDR3 sequence (DNA): TGTGCCAGCAGCCGGTGGAACGAGCAGTACTTC. Protein product: CASSRWNEQYF.

This clonotype occurred a few times. The chain carries TRBV7-2 and TRBJ2-3, with 9 positions matching TRBD2. This CDR3 contains 17 residues. J gave up 0 bases and V 3 bases, and 7 bases lay outside the gene matches. Germline lookup yields CDR1 SGHTA and CDR2 FQGNSA. This CDR3 is CASSFLAGGLSTDTQYF. CDR3 nucleotides: TGTGCCAGCAGCTTTCTCGCGGGGGGGCTTAGCACAGATACGCAGTATTTT.

The J gene is TRBJ1-2, the V gene TRBV5-1; 11 bases align to TRBD1. The length of the CDR3 is 14 residues. V was pared by 3 bases and J by 11 bases, with 9 bases of the junction left unmatched. From germline, CDR1 is SGHRS and CDR2 YFSETQ. CDR3 residues: CASSWTGGESGYTF. In DNA form, the CDR3 reads TGCGCCAGCAGCTGGACAGGGGGCGAGAGTGGTTACACCTTC.

Note on this clonotype: The junction departs from germline at one end; a sequencing error may be responsible. The chain employs TRBV4-2 and TRBJ1-2; a weak D match, TRBD1 (5 bases). The germline V gene encodes CDR1 LGHNA and CDR2 YNFKEQ. The CDR3 is 16 residues long. The CDR3 loop reads CAGSQESGAANYGYTF. The CDR3 DNA follows: TGTGCCGGCAGCCAAGAGTCCGGGGCCGCTAACTATGGCTACACCTTC.

The chain combines TRBV6-5 with TRBJ2-3; TRBD2 matches at 9 bases. V trimming: 6 bases; J trimming: 7 bases; junction bases outside the gene matches: 8. This CDR3 has 14 residues. Germline V gene data show CDR1 as MNHEY and CDR2 as SVGAGI. The CDR3 protein is CASRSGGGAHTQYF. As DNA, the CDR3 is TGTGCCAGCAGGTCGGGCGGGGGGGCACATACGCAGTATTTT.

Of note for this clonotype: One end of the junction varies from germline; a read error may be responsible. Here the CDR3 reads CASSTDSKNAEAFF. CDR3 DNA: TGTGCCAGCAGCACGGACAGTAAGAACGCTGAAGCTTTCTTT. V gene TRBV3-1 combines with J gene TRBJ1-1, with D possibly TRBD1 on 6 matching bases. The CDR3 consists of 14 residues. In germline, CDR1 is LGHDT, CDR2 YNNKEL (reference sequence).